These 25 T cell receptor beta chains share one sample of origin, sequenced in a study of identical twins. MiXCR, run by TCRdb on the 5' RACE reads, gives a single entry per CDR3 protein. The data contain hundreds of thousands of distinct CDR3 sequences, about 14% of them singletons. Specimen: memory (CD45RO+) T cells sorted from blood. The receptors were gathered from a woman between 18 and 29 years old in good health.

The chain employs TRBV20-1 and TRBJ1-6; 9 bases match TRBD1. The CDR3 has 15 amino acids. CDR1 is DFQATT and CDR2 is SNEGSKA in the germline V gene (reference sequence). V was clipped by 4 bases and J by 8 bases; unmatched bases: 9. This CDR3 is CSATGTGTGDSPLHF. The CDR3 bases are TGCAGTGCTACCGGGACAGGGACCGGGGATTCACCCCTCCACTTT.

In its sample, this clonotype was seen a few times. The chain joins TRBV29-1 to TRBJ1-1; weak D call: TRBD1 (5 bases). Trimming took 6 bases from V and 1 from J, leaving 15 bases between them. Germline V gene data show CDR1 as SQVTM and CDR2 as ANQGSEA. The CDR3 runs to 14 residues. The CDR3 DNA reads TGCAGCGTGGGGGATTCGGGAGCGAACACTGAAGCTTTCTTT. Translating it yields CSVGDSGANTEAFF. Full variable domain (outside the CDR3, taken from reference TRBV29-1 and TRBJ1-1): SAVISQKPSRDICQRGTSLTIQCQVDSQVTMMFWYRQQPGQSLTLIATANQGSEATYESGFVIDKFPISRPNLTFSTLTVSNMSPEDSSIYLCSVGDSGANTEAFFGQGTRLTVV.

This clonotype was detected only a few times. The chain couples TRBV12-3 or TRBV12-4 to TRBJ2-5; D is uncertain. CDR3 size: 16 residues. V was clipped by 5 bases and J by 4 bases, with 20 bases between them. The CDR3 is CASSLWVAAHLETQYF. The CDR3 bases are TGTGCCAGCAGTCTATGGGTCGCGGCTCACTTAGAGACCCAGTACTTC.

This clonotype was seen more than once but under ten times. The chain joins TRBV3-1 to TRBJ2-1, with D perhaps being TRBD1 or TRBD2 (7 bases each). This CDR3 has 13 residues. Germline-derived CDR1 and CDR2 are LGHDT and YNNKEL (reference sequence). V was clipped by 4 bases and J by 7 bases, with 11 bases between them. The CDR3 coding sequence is TGTGCCAGCAGCCGGGAGGGGGCTAATGAGCAGTTCTTC. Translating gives CASSREGANEQFF.

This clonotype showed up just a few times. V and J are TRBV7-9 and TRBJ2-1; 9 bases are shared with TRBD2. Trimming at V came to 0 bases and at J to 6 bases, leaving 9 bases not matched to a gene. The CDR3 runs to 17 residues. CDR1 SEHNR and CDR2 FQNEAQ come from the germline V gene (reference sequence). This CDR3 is CASSLALGTSSFNEQFF. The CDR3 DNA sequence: TGTGCCAGCAGCTTAGCGCTAGGGACTAGCAGTTTCAATGAGCAGTTCTTC.

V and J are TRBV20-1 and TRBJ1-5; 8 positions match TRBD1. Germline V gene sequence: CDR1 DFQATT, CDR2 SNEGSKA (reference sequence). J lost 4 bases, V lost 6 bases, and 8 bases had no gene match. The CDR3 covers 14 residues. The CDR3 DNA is TGCAGTGCAAGCAGACAGGGGCAGAATCAGCCCCAGCATTTT. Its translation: CSASRQGQNQPQHF.

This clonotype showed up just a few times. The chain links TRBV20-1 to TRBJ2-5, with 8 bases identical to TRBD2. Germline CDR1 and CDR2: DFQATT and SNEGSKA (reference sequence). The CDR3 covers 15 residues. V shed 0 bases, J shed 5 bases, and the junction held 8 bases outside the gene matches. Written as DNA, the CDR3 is TGCAGTGCTAGAGATGTCGGGGGGGGCGCGGAGACCCAGTACTTC. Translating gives CSARDVGGGAETQYF.

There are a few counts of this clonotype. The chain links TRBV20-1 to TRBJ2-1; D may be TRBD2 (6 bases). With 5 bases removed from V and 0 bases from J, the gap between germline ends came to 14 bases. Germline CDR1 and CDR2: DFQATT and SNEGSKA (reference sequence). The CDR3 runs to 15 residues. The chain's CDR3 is CSAGSGRSSYNEQFF. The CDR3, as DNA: TGCAGTGCTGGTAGCGGCAGAAGCTCCTACAATGAGCAGTTCTTC.

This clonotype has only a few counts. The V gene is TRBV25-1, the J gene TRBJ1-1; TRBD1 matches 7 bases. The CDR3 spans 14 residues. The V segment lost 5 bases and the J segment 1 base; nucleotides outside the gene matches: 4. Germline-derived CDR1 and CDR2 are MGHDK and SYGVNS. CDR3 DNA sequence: TGTGCCAGCAGTCGGGACAGCCGGAACACTGAAGCTTTCTTT. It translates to CASSRDSRNTEAFF.

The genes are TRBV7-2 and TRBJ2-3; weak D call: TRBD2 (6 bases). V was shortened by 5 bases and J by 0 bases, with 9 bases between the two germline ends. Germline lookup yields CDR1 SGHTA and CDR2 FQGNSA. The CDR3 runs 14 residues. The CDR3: CASSMGGSTDTQYF. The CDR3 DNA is TGTGCCAGCAGCATGGGGGGAAGCACAGATACGCAGTATTTT.

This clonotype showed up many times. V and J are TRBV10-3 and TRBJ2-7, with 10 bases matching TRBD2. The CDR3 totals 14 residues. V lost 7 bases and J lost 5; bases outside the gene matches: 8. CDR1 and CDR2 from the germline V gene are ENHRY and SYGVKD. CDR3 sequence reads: CAINSGTSDDEQYF. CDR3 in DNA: TGTGCCATCAATTCCGGGACTAGCGACGACGAGCAGTACTTC.

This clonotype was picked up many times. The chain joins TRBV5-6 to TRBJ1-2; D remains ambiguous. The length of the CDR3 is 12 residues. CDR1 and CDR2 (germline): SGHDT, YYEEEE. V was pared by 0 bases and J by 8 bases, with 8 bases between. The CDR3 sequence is CASSLVGVGYTF. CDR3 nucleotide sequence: TGTGCCAGCAGCTTGGTTGGGGTCGGCTACACCTTC.

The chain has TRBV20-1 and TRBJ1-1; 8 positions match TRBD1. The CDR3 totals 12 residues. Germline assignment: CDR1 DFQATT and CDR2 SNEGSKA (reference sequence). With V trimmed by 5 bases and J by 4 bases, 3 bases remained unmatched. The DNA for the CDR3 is TGCAGTGCTCGACAGGGGACCACTGAAGCTTTCTTT. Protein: CSARQGTTEAFF.

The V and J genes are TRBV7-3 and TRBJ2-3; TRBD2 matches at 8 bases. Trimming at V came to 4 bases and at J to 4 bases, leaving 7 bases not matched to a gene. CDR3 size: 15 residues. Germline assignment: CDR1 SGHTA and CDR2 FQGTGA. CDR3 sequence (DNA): TGTGCCAGCAGCTACCGGGGGGGGGCAGCAGATACGCAGTATTTT. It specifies CASSYRGGAADTQYF.

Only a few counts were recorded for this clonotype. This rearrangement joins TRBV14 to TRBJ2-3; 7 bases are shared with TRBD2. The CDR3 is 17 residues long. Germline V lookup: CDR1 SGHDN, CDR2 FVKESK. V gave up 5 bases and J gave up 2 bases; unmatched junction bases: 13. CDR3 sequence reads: CASSSFSRGGFTDTQYF. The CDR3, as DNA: TGTGCCAGCAGCTCTTTCTCGCGCGGGGGATTCACAGATACGCAGTATTTT. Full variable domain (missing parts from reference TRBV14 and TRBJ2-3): EAGVTQFPSHSVIEKGQTVTLRCDPISGHDNLYWYRRVMGKEIKFLLHFVKESKQDESGMPNNRFLAERTGGTYSTLKVQPAELEDSGVYFCASSSFSRGGFTDTQYFGPGTRLTVL.

In DNA form, the CDR3 reads TGCAGTGCCGTGCCGATTAGCGGAGCGCCCTACGAGCAGTACTTC. Translating gives CSAVPISGAPYEQYF. The genes are TRBV20-1 and TRBJ2-7; D is possibly TRBD2 (6 bases). Looked up from germline, CDR1 is DFQATT and CDR2 is SNEGSKA (reference sequence). V was clipped by 6 bases and J by 2 bases, with 20 bases between them. CDR3 length: 15 residues.

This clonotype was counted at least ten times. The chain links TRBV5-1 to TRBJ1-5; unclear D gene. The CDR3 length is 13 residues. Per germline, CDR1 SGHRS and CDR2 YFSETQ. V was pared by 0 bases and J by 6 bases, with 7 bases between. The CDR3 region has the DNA TGCGCCAGCAGCTTGGCCAGTGGTCAGCCCCAGCATTTT. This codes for CASSLASGQPQHF. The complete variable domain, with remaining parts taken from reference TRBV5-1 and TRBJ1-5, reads KAGVTQTPRYLIKTRGQQVTLSCSPISGHRSVSWYQQTPGQGLQFLFEYFSETQRNKGNFPGRFSGRQFSNSRSEMNVSTLELGDSALYLCASSLASGQPQHFGDGTRLSIL.

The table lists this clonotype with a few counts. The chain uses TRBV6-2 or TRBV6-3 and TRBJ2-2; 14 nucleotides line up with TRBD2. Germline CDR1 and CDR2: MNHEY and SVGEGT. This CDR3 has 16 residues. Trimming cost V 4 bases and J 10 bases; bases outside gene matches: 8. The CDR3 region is CASSSTSGRANEELFF. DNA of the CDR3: TGTGCCAGCAGTTCGACTAGCGGGAGGGCCAATGAGGAGCTGTTTTTT.

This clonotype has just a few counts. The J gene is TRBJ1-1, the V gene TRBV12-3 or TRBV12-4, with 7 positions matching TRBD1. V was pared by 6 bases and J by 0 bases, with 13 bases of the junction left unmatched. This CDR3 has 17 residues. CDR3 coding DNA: TGTGCCAGCAGAGCCGGGACAGCGAACCTCATGAACACTGAAGCTTTCTTT. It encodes CASRAGTANLMNTEAFF.

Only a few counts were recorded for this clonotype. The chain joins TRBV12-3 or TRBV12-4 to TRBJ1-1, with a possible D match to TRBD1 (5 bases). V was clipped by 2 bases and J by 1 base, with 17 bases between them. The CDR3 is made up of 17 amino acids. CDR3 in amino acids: CASSLRQGVLGNTEAFF. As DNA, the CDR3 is TGTGCCAGCAGTTTACGCCAGGGAGTATTAGGGAACACTGAAGCTTTCTTT.

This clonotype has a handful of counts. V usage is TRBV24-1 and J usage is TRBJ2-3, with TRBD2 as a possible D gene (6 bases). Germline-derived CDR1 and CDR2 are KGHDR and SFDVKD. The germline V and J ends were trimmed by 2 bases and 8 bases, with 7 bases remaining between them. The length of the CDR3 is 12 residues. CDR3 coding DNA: TGTGCCACCAGTGATTGGCGGGGTACGCAGTATTTT. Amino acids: CATSDWRGTQYF.

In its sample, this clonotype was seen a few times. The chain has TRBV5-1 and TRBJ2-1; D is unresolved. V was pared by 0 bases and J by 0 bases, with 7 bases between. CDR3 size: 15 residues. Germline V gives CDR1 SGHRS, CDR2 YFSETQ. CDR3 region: CASSLALNSYNEQFF. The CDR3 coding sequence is TGCGCCAGCAGCTTGGCTCTCAACTCCTACAATGAGCAGTTCTTC. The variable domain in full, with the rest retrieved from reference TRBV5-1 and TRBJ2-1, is KAGVTQTPRYLIKTRGQQVTLSCSPISGHRSVSWYQQTPGQGLQFLFEYFSETQRNKGNFPGRFSGRQFSNSRSEMNVSTLELGDSALYLCASSLALNSYNEQFFGPGTRLTVL.

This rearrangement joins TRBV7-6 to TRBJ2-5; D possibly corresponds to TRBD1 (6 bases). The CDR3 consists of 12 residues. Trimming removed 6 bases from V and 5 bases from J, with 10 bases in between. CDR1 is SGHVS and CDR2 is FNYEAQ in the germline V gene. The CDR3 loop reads CASRSGVETQYF. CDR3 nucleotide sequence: TGTGCCAGCAGATCAGGGGTGGAGACCCAGTACTTC.

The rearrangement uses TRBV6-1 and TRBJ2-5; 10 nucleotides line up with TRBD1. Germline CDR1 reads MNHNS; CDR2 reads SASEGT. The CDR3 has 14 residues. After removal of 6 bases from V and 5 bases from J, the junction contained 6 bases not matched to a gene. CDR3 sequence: CASRSWTGGETQYF. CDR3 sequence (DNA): TGTGCCAGCAGGTCCTGGACAGGGGGGGAGACCCAGTACTTC.

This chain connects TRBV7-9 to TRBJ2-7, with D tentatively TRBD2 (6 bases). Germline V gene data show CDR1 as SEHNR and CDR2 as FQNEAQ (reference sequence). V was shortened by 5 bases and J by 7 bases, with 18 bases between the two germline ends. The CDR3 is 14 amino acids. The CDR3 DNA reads TGTGCCAGCAGCCCCGGGACTGCGTCGAGGGAGCAGTACTTC. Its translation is CASSPGTASREQYF.